This TCR beta chain was obtained from a study of T cells in Graves' hyperthyroidism and ophthalmopathy. Using RNA transcripts as the source, TCR beta CDR3 regions were amplified. HTBI primers were used for first-round RT-PCR of the TCR CDR3. TCRdb fed the multiplex PCR reads into MiXCR, producing one record per CDR3 protein. This sample carries some 530,000 distinct CDR3 sequences, approximately 22% of them seen once, and the ten largest clones take approximately 49%. Germline CDR1 GTSNPN, CDR2 SVGIG (reference sequence). V lost 0 bases and J 8 bases, leaving 7 bases between the germline ends. The CDR3 runs to 11 residues. This clonotype was observed many times.

The chain employs TRBV30 and TRBJ1-1, with D tentatively TRBD1 (6 bases). The TCR was taken from a woman in her seventies with Graves' ophthalmopathy. Specimen: blood. The CDR3 nucleotides are TGTGCCTGGAGTGTAAGGGGGGAAGCTTTCTTT. Its protein is CAWSVRGEAFF. Based on the CDR3 plus reference TRBV30 and TRBJ1-1, the full variable domain is SQTIHQWPATLVQPVGSPLSLECTVEGTSNPNLYWYRQAAGRGLQLLFYSVGIGQISSEVPQNLSASRPQDRQFILSSKKLLLSDSGFYLCAWSVRGEAFFGQGTRLTVV.